This T cell receptor (beta chain) was recorded in a study of a mutant IDH1 vaccine in newly diagnosed glioma. Study background: Across weeks 1, 3, 5, 7, 11, 15, 19 and 23, patients received a vaccination each time, eight in all. Earlier therapy was either radiotherapy, temozolomide, or both, and most got both.

CDR3 length equals 15 residues. In germline, CDR1 is SGDLS, CDR2 YYNGEE. Trimming at V came to 4 bases and at J to 5 bases, leaving 8 bases not matched to a gene. Assay used: immunoSEQ multiplex PCR; TCRdb lists only in-frame clones, some missing. The data show about 24,000 clones, around 80% seen once. Time point noted: week 11, during vaccination. What each vaccine dose contained was 300 ug of mutant IDH1 20-mer peptide, accompanied by topical imiquimod. On this clone: Its target is not known.

Sequencing used PBMCs, obtained from a glioma patient whose treatment included an IDH1 peptide vaccine. The chain couples TRBV9 to TRBJ2-1, with 8 bases aligning to TRBD2. This clonotype was sampled from a man aged 35 to 55 with glioma. The CDR3 here is CASSTSSGPNNEQFF. CDR3 nucleotides: TGTGCCAGCAGCACCTCTAGCGGGCCCAACAATGAGCAGTTCTTC.